This T cell receptor beta chain was recovered during a study of blood T cell repertoires in COVID-19. Produced via immunoSEQ multiplex PCR; TCRdb's table is partial and in-frame only. The table lists a few hundred thousand clones, over 75% of them singletons. This CDR3 spans 17 amino acids. The V gene end was trimmed by 2 bases and the J gene end by 2 bases; junction bases not matched to a gene: 7. CDR1 and CDR2 (germline): SNHLY, FYNNEI. The genes are TRBV2 and TRBJ1-5, with TRBD1 matching 9 bases. This TCR was recovered from a woman between 40 and 50 years old who had recovered from COVID-19. Sequencing was carried out using PBMCs or T cells enriched from blood (not recorded which). CDR3 nucleotide sequence: TGTGCCAGCAGTGAACGGGACAGGGAGTTGGGCAATCAGCCCCAGCATTTT. This gives the protein CASSERDRELGNQPQHF.